Below, 32 T cell receptor beta chains from the same sample are listed, as sequenced in a study of CD8 T cell repertoires and HIV-1 epitope variants. TCRdb keeps only in-frame clones here, not all; method: immunoSEQ multiplex PCR. The table includes roughly 4,500 clones, under 70% detected once. Their cognate antigens are unknown. The sequenced sample consisted of cultured CD8+ T cells derived from PBMCs. The receptors originated from a male donor with HIV.

The J gene is TRBJ2-1, the V gene TRBV11-2; D uncertain. With 3 bases removed from V and 5 bases from J, the gap between germline ends came to 11 bases. There are 14 residues in the CDR3. Germline V CDR1 and CDR2: SGHAT, FQNNGV. This CDR3 reads CASSFWSDDNEQFF. For the CDR3, the DNA is TGTGCCAGCAGCTTCTGGTCAGACGACAATGAGCAGTTCTTC.

The V gene is TRBV5-5, the J gene TRBJ2-7; 8 positions agree with TRBD1. CDR3 size: 15 residues. Germline-derived CDR1 and CDR2 are SGHKS and YYEKEE (reference sequence). The junction had 12 bases not matched to a gene; V was cut back by 7 bases and J by 3 bases. This chain's CDR3 is CASPTWVQGDYEQYF. DNA of the CDR3: TGTGCCAGCCCCACATGGGTACAGGGGGACTACGAGCAGTACTTC.

This clone was counted between two and nine times. The chain links TRBV9 to TRBJ1-6; D gene uncertain. The germline V and J ends were trimmed by 0 bases and 6 bases, with 10 bases remaining between them. The germline gives CDR1 SGDLS, CDR2 YYNGEE. This CDR3 has 15 residues. CDR3 sequence (DNA): TGTGCCAGCAGCGTAGGACAAGCCTTTAATTCACCCCTCCACTTT. This gives the protein CASSVGQAFNSPLHF.

This sequence joins TRBV10-3 and TRBJ2-1, with 9 nucleotides matching TRBD2. The V segment lost 0 bases and the J segment 2 bases; nucleotides outside the gene matches: 5. Germline CDR1 and CDR2: ENHRY and SYGVKD. The CDR3 has 17 residues. The CDR3: CAISESSGRSAYNEQFF. The CDR3 DNA reads as TGTGCCATCAGTGAGTCTAGCGGGAGATCCGCCTACAATGAGCAGTTCTTC.

A single count supports this clone. The V and J genes are TRBV30 and TRBJ2-1, with 8 bases that match TRBD2. V lost 5 bases and J lost 9; bases outside the gene matches: 12. The CDR3 length is 14 residues. In germline, CDR1 is GTSNPN, CDR2 SVGIG (reference sequence). The CDR3 is CAWEHPGGPGEQFF. For the CDR3, the DNA is TGTGCCTGGGAGCACCCGGGGGGGCCGGGTGAGCAGTTCTTC. The full variable domain, in which reference TRBV30 and TRBJ2-1 provide the parts outside the CDR3, is SQTIHQWPATLVQPVGSPLSLECTVEGTSNPNLYWYRQAAGRGLQLLFYSVGIGQISSEVPQNLSASRPQDRQFILSSKKLLLSDSGFYLCAWEHPGGPGEQFFGPGTRLTVL.

The sample holds a few counts of this clone. The rearrangement uses TRBV30 and TRBJ1-3; D not resolved. The germline gives CDR1 GTSNPN, CDR2 SVGIG (reference sequence). CDR3 length: 15 amino acids. V dropped 0 bases and J dropped 0 bases, with 9 bases sitting between them. The CDR3 reads CAWSVDSSSGNTIYF. CDR3 nucleotide sequence: TGTGCCTGGAGTGTAGACTCCAGCTCTGGAAACACCATATATTTT. Using reference TRBV30 and TRBJ1-3 for the parts outside the CDR3, the full variable domain is SQTIHQWPATLVQPVGSPLSLECTVEGTSNPNLYWYRQAAGRGLQLLFYSVGIGQISSEVPQNLSASRPQDRQFILSSKKLLLSDSGFYLCAWSVDSSSGNTIYFGEGSWLTVV.

This clone has more than one count but fewer than ten. The gene calls are TRBV7-9 and TRBJ2-7; D may be TRBD1 (6 bases). V was pared by 0 bases and J by 4 bases, with 13 bases between. The CDR3 length is 15 residues. Germline CDR1 and CDR2: SEHNR and FQNEAQ (reference sequence). The CDR3 DNA reads as TGTGCCAGCAGCTTAGCGGCAGGGGATGCTTACGAGCAGTACTTC. Protein product: CASSLAAGDAYEQYF.

This clone was seen more than once but under ten times. CDR3 sequence (DNA): TGCGCCAGCAGCCAAGATCCGAAGAACACTGAAGCTTTCTTT. Amino acid sequence: CASSQDPKNTEAFF. The chain combines TRBV4-3 with TRBJ1-1, with no clear D. V was shortened by 0 bases and J by 1 base, with 6 bases between the two germline ends. The CDR3 totals 14 residues. Germline CDR1 reads LGHNA; CDR2 reads YSLEER.

This clone showed up just once. The chain uses TRBV28 and TRBJ2-1, with D perhaps matching TRBD1 (5 bases). Trimming removed 4 bases at V and 4 bases at J, with 11 bases between. CDR3 length equals 14 residues. The V gene's germline CDR1 is MDHEN and CDR2 SYDVKM. The CDR3 loop is CASSSDDRYNEQFF. The DNA of the CDR3 is TGTGCCAGCAGTTCCGATGACAGATACAATGAGCAGTTCTTC.

The chain combines TRBV5-1 with TRBJ2-7, with 9 positions matching TRBD2. The CDR3 is 15 residues long. The germline V gene has CDR1 SGHRS and CDR2 YFSETQ. With 0 bases clipped from V and 3 bases from J, the junction kept 4 bases outside the gene matches. CDR3 coding DNA: TGCGCCAGCAGCTTGGCCCTAGCGGGAAGCTACGAGCAGTACTTC. Amino acid sequence: CASSLALAGSYEQYF.

The chain combines TRBV7-9 with TRBJ2-1, with unresolved D. The CDR3 contains 13 residues. Trimming cost V 1 base and J 4 bases, with 5 bases left between them. The V gene's germline CDR1 is SEHNR and CDR2 FQNEAQ (reference sequence). CDR3 nucleotide sequence: TGTGCCAGCAGCTTAGATACGTACAATGAGCAGTTCTTC. This translates into CASSLDTYNEQFF.

There are a few counts of this clone. The chain couples TRBV11-2 to TRBJ1-3; D may be TRBD1 (5 bases). The germline V and J ends were trimmed by 0 bases and 4 bases, with 10 bases remaining between them. This CDR3 region has 15 residues. Germline V gene data show CDR1 as SGHAT and CDR2 as FQNNGV. This CDR3 is CASSLDWQGGNTIYF. In DNA, the CDR3 is TGTGCCAGCAGCTTAGATTGGCAGGGAGGAAACACCATATATTTT. The full variable domain, in which reference TRBV11-2 and TRBJ1-3 provide the parts outside the CDR3, is EAGVAQSPRYKIIEKRQSVAFWCNPISGHATLYWYQQILGQGPKLLIQFQNNGVVDDSQLPKDRFSAERLKGVDSTLKIQPAKLEDSAVYLCASSLDWQGGNTIYFGEGSWLTVV.

The chain couples TRBV2 to TRBJ2-7; D uncertain. The CDR3 consists of 12 residues. V lost 6 bases and J lost 0, with 6 bases in between. Germline V gene data show CDR1 as SNHLY and CDR2 as FYNNEI. The CDR3 here is CASSPSSYEQYF. CDR3 DNA: TGTGCCAGCAGCCCTAGCTCCTACGAGCAGTACTTC.

The genes are TRBV9 and TRBJ1-2; D gene uncertain. Trimming removed 0 bases at V and 9 bases at J, with 12 bases between. The CDR3 is 13 amino acids. CDR1 is SGDLS and CDR2 is YYNGEE in the germline V gene. The DNA of the CDR3 is TGTGCCAGCAGCGTAGACGAGGGAGGGAGCTACACCTTC. Its translation is CASSVDEGGSYTF.

The gene calls are TRBV21-1 and TRBJ2-7; the table's D call TRBD1 went unverified against the DNA. TRBV21-1 is described as a pseudogene. The CDR3 loop spans 13 amino acids. CDR3 in DNA: TGTGCCAGCAGCAACTACAGGGTCTACGAGCAGTACTTC. As protein: CASSNYRVYEQYF.

The gene calls are TRBV30 and TRBJ2-2, with 9 bases matching TRBD2. The germline CDR1 and CDR2 sequences are GTSNPN and SVGIG (reference sequence). V shed 0 bases, J shed 7 bases, and the junction held 0 bases outside the gene matches. The CDR3 is 13 residues long. Here the CDR3 reads CAWSVAGGGELFF. The CDR3, as DNA: TGTGCCTGGAGTGTAGCGGGGGGCGGGGAGCTGTTTTTT. The full variable domain, its missing parts supplied by reference TRBV30 and TRBJ2-2, is SQTIHQWPATLVQPVGSPLSLECTVEGTSNPNLYWYRQAAGRGLQLLFYSVGIGQISSEVPQNLSASRPQDRQFILSSKKLLLSDSGFYLCAWSVAGGGELFFGEGSRLTVL.

The chain couples TRBV28 to TRBJ1-2; tentative D call: TRBD1 (6 bases). Trimming removed 3 bases at V and 6 bases at J, with 11 bases between. The CDR3 sequence is 13 residues long. Germline CDR1 reads MDHEN; CDR2 reads SYDVKM. DNA of the CDR3: TGTGCCAGCAGTTTCTACGCAGGGGATGGCTACACCTTC. Its protein product is CASSFYAGDGYTF.

This clone was seen a handful of times. The chain is built from TRBV5-8 and TRBJ2-7; the D is unclear. Trimming cost V 4 bases and J 4 bases, with 6 bases left between them. The CDR3 totals 11 residues. Germline CDR1 is SGHTS and CDR2 is YDEGEE. Here the CDR3 reads CASSPLYEQYF. The CDR3 DNA reads as TGTGCCAGCAGCCCCCTTTACGAGCAGTACTTC.

On this clone: Sequence at one end of the junction differs from germline and may be a read error. This chain connects TRBV13 to TRBJ2-1, with D unresolved. The CDR3 sequence is 13 residues long. The germline V gene has CDR1 PRHDT and CDR2 FYEKMQ (reference sequence). This chain's CDR3 is CASTLRLDNEQFF. The CDR3 region has the DNA TGTGCCAGCACCTTACGGTTGGACAATGAGCAGTTCTTC.

The V and J genes are TRBV6-4 and TRBJ2-1, with D perhaps TRBD1 or TRBD2 (6 bases each). The length of the CDR3 is 15 residues. V dropped 6 bases and J dropped 2 bases, with 14 bases sitting between them. CDR1 is MRHNA and CDR2 is SNTAGT in the germline V gene. CDR3 in amino acids: CASRGEEGAYNEQFF. As DNA, the CDR3 is TGTGCCAGCAGGGGAGAGGAGGGGGCCTACAATGAGCAGTTCTTC.

The J gene is TRBJ2-1, the V gene TRBV7-6; D might be TRBD1 or TRBD2, each matching 6 bases. The CDR3 runs 14 residues. Per the germline V gene, CDR1 is SGHVS and CDR2 is FNYEAQ. The V end lost 1 base, the J end lost 10 bases, and 14 bases lay between the germline ends. The DNA of the CDR3 is TGTGCCAGCAGCTTAGAGGGGGGTGTTTTGGAGCAGTTCTTC. Its translation is CASSLEGGVLEQFF.

The CDR3 spells CASSSGSLGAGELFF. As DNA, the CDR3 is TGTGCCAGCTCTAGCGGGAGTCTTGGGGCCGGGGAGCTGTTTTTT. The chain carries TRBV27 and TRBJ2-2, with 10 bases that match TRBD2. The CDR3 loop spans 15 amino acids. V was clipped by 8 bases and J by 6 bases; unmatched bases: 9. The germline V gene has CDR1 MNHEY and CDR2 SMNVEV (reference sequence).

This clone was detected a few times. The chain joins TRBV4-3 to TRBJ2-7, with 8 bases identical to TRBD2. Losses at the gene ends were 1 base for V and 3 bases for J; bases not matched to a gene: 2. The germline CDR1 and CDR2 sequences are LGHNA and YSLEER. The CDR3 has 14 amino acids. The CDR3: CASSQAAGVYEQYF. CDR3 sequence (DNA): TGCGCCAGCAGCCAAGCAGCGGGGGTCTACGAGCAGTACTTC.

This chain joins TRBV5-1 and TRBJ2-1; D uncertain. The germline gives CDR1 SGHRS, CDR2 YFSETQ. Between the trimmed V and J ends, which lost 2 bases and 6 bases, there was a span of 15 bases. This CDR3 spans 15 amino acids. The CDR3 sequence: CASSFSGPPPNEQFF. The CDR3 nucleotides are TGCGCCAGCAGCTTCTCCGGGCCCCCCCCCAATGAGCAGTTCTTC. Supplemented by reference TRBV5-1 and TRBJ2-1, the full variable domain reads KAGVTQTPRYLIKTRGQQVTLSCSPISGHRSVSWYQQTPGQGLQFLFEYFSETQRNKGNFPGRFSGRQFSNSRSEMNVSTLELGDSALYLCASSFSGPPPNEQFFGPGTRLTVL.

The CDR3 here is CASSSPLSGSPGGTRYEQYF. Written as DNA, the CDR3 is TGTGCCAGCAGTTCCCCCCTTTCTGGCAGTCCAGGAGGGACTCGCTACGAGCAGTACTTC. The chain joins TRBV28 to TRBJ2-7, with D maybe TRBD2 (6 bases). This CDR3 comprises 20 residues. V dropped 4 bases and J dropped 3 bases, with 31 bases sitting between them. Germline values: CDR1 MDHEN, CDR2 SYDVKM.

The chain links TRBV28 to TRBJ2-2, with 11 bases aligning to TRBD2. The CDR3 spans 16 residues. The ends lost 6 bases at V and 1 base at J; junction bases unmatched: 4. Germline CDR1 is MDHEN and CDR2 is SYDVKM. DNA for the CDR3: TGTGCCAGCAGCCGAACTAGCGGGGGGAACACCGGGGAGCTGTTTTTT. Translation: CASSRTSGGNTGELFF. Supplemented by reference TRBV28 and TRBJ2-2, the full variable domain reads DVKVTQSSRYLVKRTGEKVFLECVQDMDHENMFWYRQDPGLGLRLIYFSYDVKMKEKGDIPEGYSVSREKKERFSLILESASTNQTSMYLCASSRTSGGNTGELFFGEGSRLTVL.

In this sample, this clone turned up a few times. The chain joins TRBV5-5 to TRBJ2-1; 10 bases agree with TRBD2. CDR3 length: 16 residues. V was clipped by 4 bases and J by 2 bases; unmatched bases: 6. Germline V lookup: CDR1 SGHKS, CDR2 YYEKEE (reference sequence). CDR3 loop: CASSVAGGPPYNEQFF. CDR3 nucleotides: TGTGCCAGCAGCGTAGCGGGAGGCCCCCCCTACAATGAGCAGTTCTTC.

This chain links TRBV9 with TRBJ2-5, with 12 bases identical to TRBD2. CDR3 size: 16 residues. With 7 bases clipped from V and 4 bases from J, the junction kept 11 bases outside the gene matches. Germline V CDR1 and CDR2: SGDLS, YYNGEE. CDR3 region: CASSVGLAGGRETQYF. CDR3 DNA: TGTGCCAGCTCAGTGGGGCTAGCGGGGGGGAGAGAGACCCAGTACTTC.

This sequence joins TRBV4-2 and TRBJ2-3; TRBD2 matches 8 bases. The germline CDR1 and CDR2 sequences are LGHNA and YNFKEQ. CDR3 length: 16 amino acids. Losses at the gene ends were 4 bases for V and 0 bases for J; bases not matched to a gene: 6. The CDR3 region has the DNA TGTGCCAGCAGCCCTCGGGGACTAGATAGCACAGATACGCAGTATTTT. Translation gives CASSPRGLDSTDTQYF.

This clone was recorded a few times. The DNA for the CDR3 is TGTGCCAGCAGCTTGGAAGAGGACAACTATGGCTACACCTTC. Translating it yields CASSLEEDNYGYTF. The chain combines TRBV5-5 with TRBJ1-2; D unresolved. V dropped 0 bases and J dropped 2 bases, with 8 bases sitting between them. Germline V gene data show CDR1 as SGHKS and CDR2 as YYEKEE (reference sequence). CDR3 length: 14 amino acids. The variable domain in full, with the rest retrieved from reference TRBV5-5 and TRBJ1-2, is DAGVTQSPTHLIKTRGQQVTLRCSPISGHKSVSWYQQVLGQGPQFIFQYYEKEERGRGNFPDRFSARQFPNYSSELNVNALLLGDSALYLCASSLEEDNYGYTFGSGTRLTVV.

This chain connects TRBV4-2 to TRBJ1-1; D is uncertain. Germline CDR1 is LGHNA and CDR2 is YNFKEQ. With 1 base removed from V and 1 base from J, the gap between germline ends came to 4 bases. This CDR3 has 13 residues. The CDR3 here is CASSQAGNTEAFF. The CDR3 DNA sequence: TGTGCCAGCAGCCAAGCAGGGAACACTGAAGCTTTCTTT.

V usage is TRBV13 and J usage is TRBJ1-2; 7 nucleotides line up with TRBD1. The J segment lost 0 bases and the V segment lost 0 bases, leaving 10 bases of the junction unmatched. The germline V gene has CDR1 PRHDT and CDR2 FYEKMQ (reference sequence). CDR3 size: 18 residues. The CDR3 reads CASSLGGGASHTNYGYTF. The CDR3 DNA reads TGTGCCAGCAGCTTAGGAGGGGGCGCGTCCCATACTAACTATGGCTACACCTTC. Drawing the rest from reference TRBV13 and TRBJ1-2, the complete variable domain is AAGVIQSPRHLIKEKRETATLKCYPIPRHDTVYWYQQGPGQDPQFLISFYEKMQSDKGSIPDRFSAQQFSDYHSELNMSSLELGDSALYFCASSLGGGASHTNYGYTFGSGTRLTVV.